This is a list of T cell receptor beta chains from one sample in a study of Graves' ophthalmopathy and Graves' hyperthyroidism. Via MiXCR, TCRdb re-called the multiplex PCR reads, giving one row per CDR3 protein. The sample records roughly 400,000 distinct CDR3 sequences, about a sixth being singletons. What was sequenced was peripheral blood. The receptors stem from an adult woman with stable Graves' hyperthyroidism. The CDR3 runs from the conserved cysteine through the conserved F or W. The order of the fields is V gene, D gene, clone size, CDR3 length, J gene, CDR3 protein, CDR3 DNA. A D gene is named only where the DNA matches it firmly. Where a row states a size, it is once, few, many or the class of an expanded clone; other rows omit it.

TRBV6-1,.,.,16,TRBJ1-5,CASNALGTRINQPQHF,TGTGCCAGCAACGCCTTGGGGACAAGAATTAATCAGCCCCAGCATTTT
TRBV25-1,TRBD1,few,15,TRBJ2-2,CASSDPGQGAGELFF,TGTGCCAGCAGTGACCCGGGACAGGGGGCCGGGGAGCTGTTTTTT
TRBV19,.,many,13,TRBJ1-5,CASSIGLQQPQHF,TGTGCCAGTAGTATAGGGTTACAGCAGCCCCAGCATTTT
TRBV29-1,.,few,11,TRBJ2-1,CSVARNNEQFF,TGCAGCGTTGCCAGGAACAATGAGCAGTTCTTC
TRBV30,.,many,11,TRBJ2-2,CARRFLGELFF,TGTGCCCGTCGTTTTCTCGGGGAGCTGTTTTTT
TRBV28,TRBD2,medium-sized,14,TRBJ2-7,CASSPSGIMYEQYF,TGTGCCAGCAGTCCTAGCGGGATCATGTACGAGCAGTACTTC
TRBV6-2/TRBV6-3,TRBD1,.,16,TRBJ2-7,CASSYPPPGQGYEQYF,TGTGCCAGCAGTTACCCGCCTCCGGGACAGGGGTACGAGCAGTACTTC
TRBV15,.,.,15,TRBJ2-2,CATSRDLADTGELFF,TGTGCCACCAGCAGAGATCTAGCTGACACCGGGGAGCTGTTTTTT
TRBV24-1,TRBD2,many,14,TRBJ2-7,CATSPRTSGKAQYF,TGTGCCACCAGTCCCAGGACTAGCGGAAAAGCGCAGTACTTC
TRBV9,.,many,13,TRBJ2-5,CASSSPSGETQYF,TGTGCCAGCAGCTCACCCTCTGGGGAGACCCAGTACTTC
TRBV30,.,many,13,TRBJ1-5,CAWSVGGPQPQHF,TGTGCCTGGAGTGTAGGGGGGCCCCAGCCCCAGCATTTT
TRBV10-3,.,many,12,TRBJ1-2,CAISESSGGYTF,TGTGCCATCAGTGAGTCCTCGGGTGGCTACACCTTC
TRBV5-1,TRBD1,many,14,TRBJ2-7,CASSLQGPTYEQYF,TGCGCCAGCAGCTTACAGGGGCCCACCTACGAGCAGTACTTC
TRBV11-1,.,few,18,TRBJ2-7,CASSSTGTGEPETYEQYF,TGTGCCAGCAGCTCCACCGGGACGGGAGAGCCGGAAACCTACGAGCAGTACTTC